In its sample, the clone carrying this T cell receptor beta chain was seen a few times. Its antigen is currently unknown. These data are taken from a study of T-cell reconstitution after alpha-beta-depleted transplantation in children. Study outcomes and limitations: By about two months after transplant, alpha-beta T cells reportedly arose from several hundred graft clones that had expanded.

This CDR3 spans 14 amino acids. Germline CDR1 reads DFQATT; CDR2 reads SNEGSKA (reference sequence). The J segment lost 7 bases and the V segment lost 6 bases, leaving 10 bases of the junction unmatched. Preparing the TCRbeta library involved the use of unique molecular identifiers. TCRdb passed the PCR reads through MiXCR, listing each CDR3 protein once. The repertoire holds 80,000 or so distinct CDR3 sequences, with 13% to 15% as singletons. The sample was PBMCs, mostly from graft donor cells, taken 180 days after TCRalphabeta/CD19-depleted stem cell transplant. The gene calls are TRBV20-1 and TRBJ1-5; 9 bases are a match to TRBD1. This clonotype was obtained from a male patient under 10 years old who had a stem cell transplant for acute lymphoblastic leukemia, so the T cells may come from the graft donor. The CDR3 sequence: CSAVQGADKQPQHF. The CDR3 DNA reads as TGCAGTGCGGTACAGGGGGCGGATAAACAGCCCCAGCATTTT.